The 13 T cell receptor beta chains below come from one sample, sequenced in a study of post-analysis software for immune sequencing data. The authors incorporated unique molecular identifiers into the TCR beta cDNA libraries. TCRdb analysed the PCR reads with MiXCR anew, one entry per CDR3 protein. The sample contains fewer than 850,000 distinct CDR3 sequences, 46% of which appear only once. Study observations and caveats: In patients, five or six TRBV segments were more frequent than in controls, with TRBV5-6, TRBV5-1 and TRBV20-1 among them.

These TCRs' antigens remain unknown. The sequenced sample consisted of blood. The receptors derive from a girl aged 5 to 17 with multiple sclerosis.

The chain carries TRBV29-1 and TRBJ1-4; tentatively, D is TRBD1 (6 bases). The CDR3 totals 13 residues. Germline-derived CDR1 and CDR2 are SQVTM and ANQGSEA. The germline V and J ends were trimmed by 6 bases and 5 bases, with 13 bases remaining between them. The CDR3 loop is CSVRWGANEKLFF. CDR3 bases: TGCAGCGTCAGGTGGGGGGCGAATGAAAAACTGTTTTTT.

This clonotype appeared a few times. The chain links TRBV7-9 to TRBJ1-4; 11 bases map to TRBD1. The CDR3 is 15 amino acids. Germline CDR1 SEHNR, CDR2 FQNEAQ (reference sequence). V shed 5 bases and J 6 bases; nucleotides not matched to a gene: 5. The CDR3 region is CASSPGTGGDEKLFF. For the CDR3, the DNA is TGTGCCAGCAGCCCGGGGACAGGGGGAGATGAAAAACTGTTTTTT.

The CDR3 region has the DNA TGCAGCTCAGGGGCGGTAGAGACCCAGTACTTC. It is translated as CSSGAVETQYF. The rearrangement uses TRBV29-1 and TRBJ2-5; D is perhaps TRBD1 (6 bases). CDR1 and CDR2 (germline): SQVTM, ANQGSEA. The CDR3 has 11 residues. Trimming shortened V by 8 bases and J by 4 bases, and 11 bases separated the two germline ends.

The chain has TRBV6-5 and TRBJ1-5, with 7 bases aligning to TRBD1. With 6 bases clipped from V and 3 bases from J, the junction kept 8 bases outside the gene matches. CDR1 MNHEY and CDR2 SVGAGI come from the germline V gene. The CDR3 spans 15 residues. CDR3 residues: CASSSGTAPNQPQHF. CDR3 coding DNA: TGTGCCAGCAGCTCCGGGACAGCACCCAATCAGCCCCAGCATTTT.

The chain joins TRBV7-2 to TRBJ1-6, with 7 bases aligning to TRBD1. The CDR3 runs to 16 residues. The germline CDR1 and CDR2 sequences are SGHTA and FQGNSA. V gave up 5 bases and J gave up 7 bases; unmatched junction bases: 11. CDR3 sequence: CASSPGGGTANSPLHF. In DNA, the CDR3 is TGTGCCAGCAGCCCAGGAGGAGGGACAGCAAATTCACCCCTCCACTTT.

The V gene is TRBV10-3, the J gene TRBJ2-3; D is ambiguous. The V gene's germline CDR1 is ENHRY and CDR2 SYGVKD. The V gene lost 6 bases and the J gene lost 0 bases, with 10 bases spanning the gap. This CDR3 contains 14 residues. The CDR3 spells CAISFGRSTDTQYF. The CDR3 DNA follows: TGTGCCATCAGCTTCGGCCGGAGCACAGATACGCAGTATTTT.

The chain uses TRBV9 and TRBJ1-2; no definite D call. Trimming removed 0 bases from V and 2 bases from J, with 14 bases in between. CDR3 size: 16 residues. Germline V lookup: CDR1 SGDLS, CDR2 YYNGEE. CDR3 nucleotide sequence: TGTGCCAGCAGCGTAGTTACGGAAGTAAAGAACTATGGCTACACCTTC. It translates to CASSVVTEVKNYGYTF.

This sequence joins TRBV15 and TRBJ2-3; D perhaps matches TRBD1 (5 bases). The V end lost 0 bases, the J end lost 6 bases, and 16 bases lay between the germline ends. The CDR3 consists of 16 residues. Germline V gives CDR1 LNHNV, CDR2 YYDKDF (reference sequence). The CDR3 spells CATSRDVAGPPDTQYF. CDR3 nucleotides: TGTGCCACCAGCAGAGATGTGGCAGGGCCTCCCGATACGCAGTATTTT.

This clonotype was seen more than once but under ten times. The chain is built from TRBV20-1 and TRBJ2-5, with 10 bases lining up with TRBD2. Germline lookup yields CDR1 DFQATT and CDR2 SNEGSKA (reference sequence). The CDR3 runs to 14 residues. V dropped 2 bases and J dropped 5; count of bases not matched to a gene: 5. CDR3 residues: CSARLAGEVETQYF. CDR3 coding DNA: TGCAGTGCTAGACTAGCGGGAGAGGTGGAGACCCAGTACTTC.

This chain connects TRBV29-1 to TRBJ2-7; tentative D call: TRBD2 (6 bases). V was shortened by 2 bases and J by 7 bases, with 21 bases between the two germline ends. CDR1 and CDR2 (germline): SQVTM, ANQGSEA. This CDR3 contains 15 residues. CDR3 DNA: TGCAGCGTTGAACGCCTCAGCGGGTATGATGGTGAGCAGTACTTC. It translates to CSVERLSGYDGEQYF.

This rearrangement joins TRBV29-1 to TRBJ2-5; no definite D call. Trimming took 3 bases from V and 1 from J, leaving 9 bases between them. CDR3 length: 13 residues. CDR1 and CDR2 from the germline V gene are SQVTM and ANQGSEA. CDR3 sequence: CSVEVLPQETQYF. DNA of the CDR3: TGCAGCGTTGAGGTGCTACCCCAAGAGACCCAGTACTTC.

This clonotype was seen more than once but under ten times. This chain connects TRBV29-1 to TRBJ2-7, with 7 bases lining up with TRBD2. From germline, CDR1 is SQVTM and CDR2 ANQGSEA. Losses at the gene ends were 1 base for V and 1 base for J; bases not matched to a gene: 10. The CDR3 consists of 16 residues. CDR3: CSVEGLAEPNSYEQYF. The CDR3 DNA sequence: TGCAGCGTTGAAGGCCTAGCGGAGCCCAATTCCTACGAGCAGTACTTC.

This clonotype came up a few times. This sequence joins TRBV10-3 and TRBJ1-2; a possible D gene is TRBD1 (6 bases). CDR1 and CDR2 (germline): ENHRY, SYGVKD. The V end lost 8 bases, the J end lost 5 bases, and 15 bases lay between the germline ends. CDR3 length equals 13 residues. The CDR3, as DNA: TGTGCCATCCAAGCCGGAGGGGGGTATGGCTACACCTTC. It encodes CAIQAGGGYGYTF.